The 21 T cell receptor beta chains in this list originate from one sample, sequenced in a study of OX40 agonist ivuxolimab in advanced cancers. Measured with immunoSEQ multiplex PCR; TCRdb has only the in-frame clones, and not every one. The data hold 60,000 to 75,000 clones, with about 90% observed a single time. This specimen consisted of CD4+ or CD8+ T cells sorted from blood, obtained in a trial of the OX40 agonist ivuxolimab. Receptor source: an adult with an advanced solid tumor such as melanoma, head and neck, liver or kidney cancer.

The V and J genes are TRBV6-6 and TRBJ1-1, with D unclear. CDR3 length: 11 amino acids. V was clipped by 6 bases and J by 2 bases, with 4 bases between them. Germline-derived CDR1 and CDR2 are MNHNY and SVGAGI (reference sequence). CDR3 bases: TGTGCCAGCAGCCCTAACACTGAAGCTTTCTTT. Its protein is CASSPNTEAFF.

V usage is TRBV15 and J usage is TRBJ2-1, with D perhaps matching TRBD2 (5 bases). The V gene lost 2 bases and the J gene lost 2 bases, with 13 bases spanning the gap. CDR1 is LNHNV and CDR2 is YYDKDF in the germline V gene (reference sequence). The CDR3 length is 16 residues. CDR3 nucleotide sequence: TGTGCCACCAGCAGAAATCTGAGGGCCCCCTACAATGAGCAGTTCTTC. This encodes CATSRNLRAPYNEQFF.

This clone was seen just once. The chain recombines TRBV6-5 with TRBJ2-7, with a possible D match to TRBD2 (7 bases). Trimming removed 7 bases at V and 6 bases at J, with 22 bases between. The CDR3 is made up of 15 amino acids. Germline V CDR1 and CDR2: MNHEY, SVGAGI. The CDR3 DNA is TGTGCCAGCACCGTGGGGGGGCTAGGAAGGGGCGAGCAGTACTTC. Encoded protein: CASTVGGLGRGEQYF.

V gene TRBV28 combines with J gene TRBJ2-3; 9 nucleotides line up with TRBD2. The CDR3 is made up of 15 amino acids. V was clipped by 8 bases and J by 1 base; unmatched bases: 7. Germline V lookup: CDR1 MDHEN, CDR2 SYDVKM. The CDR3 sequence: CASLRGGGRTDTQYF. DNA of the CDR3: TGTGCCAGCCTGCGGGGGGGAGGCCGCACAGATACGCAGTATTTT. Variable domain in full (rest from reference TRBV28 and TRBJ2-3): DVKVTQSSRYLVKRTGEKVFLECVQDMDHENMFWYRQDPGLGLRLIYFSYDVKMKEKGDIPEGYSVSREKKERFSLILESASTNQTSMYLCASLRGGGRTDTQYFGPGTRLTVL.

The chain recombines TRBV15 with TRBJ2-1; 7 bases agree with TRBD1. V lost 3 bases and J lost 6; bases outside the gene matches: 11. The CDR3 runs 16 residues. Germline V gene lookup returns CDR1 LNHNV and CDR2 YYDKDF (reference sequence). Here the CDR3 DNA reads TGTGCCACCAGCAGTCGTTTTAGACAGGGTTCCAATGAGCAGTTCTTC. Its protein is CATSSRFRQGSNEQFF.

V gene TRBV21-1 combines with J gene TRBJ2-3; TRBD1, as called in the table, went unchecked against the DNA. TRBV21-1 is a recognized pseudogene. The CDR3 covers 18 residues. In nucleotides, the CDR3 is TGTGCCAGCAGCGGACAGGGGGCTTTGCCCCCGCGGGAAGATACGCAGTATTTT. Protein sequence: CASSGQGALPPREDTQYF.

The chain combines TRBV27 with TRBJ2-3; D remains unclear. Germline V gene data show CDR1 as MNHEY and CDR2 as SMNVEV (reference sequence). The CDR3 loop spans 11 amino acids. Deletions cut 4 bases from V and 5 bases from J, with 4 bases between. This CDR3 reads CASSSRDTQYF. In DNA form, the CDR3 reads TGTGCCAGCAGTTCCCGAGATACGCAGTATTTT.

This clone showed up just once. The chain carries TRBV20-1 and TRBJ2-3; D is undetermined. Trimming stripped 6 bases from V and 5 bases from J, with 9 bases between. CDR3 size: 11 residues. Per germline, CDR1 DFQATT and CDR2 SNEGSKA (reference sequence). CDR3 sequence reads: CSATVGDTQYF. The CDR3 DNA reads TGCAGTGCGACGGTAGGAGATACGCAGTATTTT.

V is TRBV28 and J is TRBJ1-3; D gene ambiguous. The V end was cut by 3 bases, the J end by 0 bases, with 15 bases between. Germline V gene lookup returns CDR1 MDHEN and CDR2 SYDVKM. There are 17 residues in the CDR3. CDR3 sequence: CASSFQAVGYSGNTIYF. CDR3 nucleotide sequence: TGTGCCAGCAGTTTTCAGGCGGTCGGATACTCTGGAAACACCATATATTTT.

The chain carries TRBV7-2 and TRBJ2-3; possibly TRBD1 for D (5 bases). This CDR3 spans 16 amino acids. The V end was cut by 1 base, the J end by 6 bases, with 17 bases between. CDR1 is SGHTA, CDR2 FQGNSA, per germline. In DNA form, the CDR3 reads TGTGCCAGCAGCTTAGGGGGCCAGCCCTCATGGGATACGCAGTATTTT. As protein: CASSLGGQPSWDTQYF.

This chain joins TRBV30 and TRBJ2-7; D possibly corresponds to TRBD2 (5 bases). V was pared by 1 base and J by 4 bases, with 11 bases between. CDR1 is GTSNPN and CDR2 is SVGIG in the germline V gene (reference sequence). The CDR3 is 13 amino acids. The CDR3 DNA reads as TGTGCCTGGAGTGGCGGACTTTCTTACGAGCAGTACTTC. It encodes CAWSGGLSYEQYF. The entire variable domain, with the rest obtained from reference TRBV30 and TRBJ2-7, is as follows: SQTIHQWPATLVQPVGSPLSLECTVEGTSNPNLYWYRQAAGRGLQLLFYSVGIGQISSEVPQNLSASRPQDRQFILSSKKLLLSDSGFYLCAWSGGLSYEQYFGPGTRLTVT.

V usage is TRBV6-1 and J usage is TRBJ2-7, with 12 bases matching TRBD2. This CDR3 spans 14 amino acids. Per the germline V gene, CDR1 is MNHNS and CDR2 is SASEGT. Trimming at V came to 7 bases and at J to 9 bases, leaving 10 bases not matched to a gene. CDR3 DNA sequence: TGTGCCAGCACCCGGACTAGCGGGAAATCTGGGCAGTACTTC. Protein product: CASTRTSGKSGQYF.

Only one count was recorded for this clone. The chain carries TRBV5-6 and TRBJ2-7, with TRBD1 matching over 8 bases. This CDR3 contains 13 residues. CDR1 and CDR2 from the germline V gene are SGHDT and YYEEEE. After removal of 4 bases from V and 5 bases from J, the junction contained 5 bases not matched to a gene. The CDR3 region has the DNA TGTGCCAGCAGCCTATTGGACAGGGACGAGCAGTACTTC. Amino acid sequence: CASSLLDRDEQYF.

This chain's CDR3 is CATSRDRNPTDTQYF. DNA for the CDR3: TGTGCCACCAGCAGAGACCGGAACCCCACAGATACGCAGTATTTT. The chain uses TRBV15 and TRBJ2-3; no definite D call. V shed 0 bases and J shed 2 bases, with 9 bases lying between them. The V gene's germline CDR1 is LNHNV and CDR2 YYDKDF (reference sequence). The CDR3 contains 15 residues.

As DNA, the CDR3 is TGTGCCAGCAGCCGAGACAGGGAGGGAATCTATGGCTACACCTTC. Translating it yields CASSRDREGIYGYTF. V and J are TRBV6-1 and TRBJ1-2, with 7 nucleotides matching TRBD1. The CDR3 consists of 15 residues. Germline CDR1 and CDR2: MNHNS and SASEGT. The V segment lost 6 bases and the J segment 4 bases; nucleotides outside the gene matches: 11.

The chain links TRBV4-3 to TRBJ2-3; TRBD2 matches at 8 bases. CDR1 is LGHNA and CDR2 is YSLEER in the germline V gene. The CDR3 loop spans 17 amino acids. The trim removed 1 base at V and 8 bases at J, leaving 14 bases unmatched. The CDR3 region is CASSQVAGLAAPGTQYF. The CDR3 region has the DNA TGCGCCAGCAGCCAAGTAGCGGGATTAGCCGCTCCCGGTACGCAGTATTTT.

The V gene is TRBV10-3, the J gene TRBJ2-5; 9 bases agree with TRBD2. Germline lookup yields CDR1 ENHRY and CDR2 SYGVKD. V lost 2 bases and J lost 3; bases outside the gene matches: 7. This CDR3 has 16 residues. The CDR3 here is CAISEMSSGTEETQYF. CDR3 coding DNA: TGTGCCATCAGTGAGATGTCTAGCGGGACTGAAGAGACCCAGTACTTC.

The rearrangement uses TRBV30 and TRBJ1-3; the D gene is possibly TRBD1 (6 bases). The germline V gene encodes CDR1 GTSNPN and CDR2 SVGIG (reference sequence). With 3 bases removed from V and 2 bases from J, the gap between germline ends came to 11 bases. CDR3 size: 14 residues. CDR3 sequence reads: CAWRETGPGNTIYF. CDR3 DNA: TGTGCCTGGAGAGAGACAGGTCCTGGAAACACCATATATTTT.

The chain combines TRBV5-1 with TRBJ2-5, with D maybe TRBD1 (5 bases). The V gene lost 2 bases and the J gene lost 5 bases, with 10 bases spanning the gap. This CDR3 has 13 amino acids. CDR1 and CDR2 (germline): SGHRS, YFSETQ. DNA of the CDR3: TGCGCCAGCAGCTTCCAGGGTGGCGAGACCCAGTACTTC. It yields the protein CASSFQGGETQYF. Together with reference TRBV5-1 and TRBJ2-5, the CDR3 gives the full variable domain: KAGVTQTPRYLIKTRGQQVTLSCSPISGHRSVSWYQQTPGQGLQFLFEYFSETQRNKGNFPGRFSGRQFSNSRSEMNVSTLELGDSALYLCASSFQGGETQYFGPGTRLLVL.

The chain joins TRBV5-6 to TRBJ1-4, with no clear D. In germline, CDR1 is SGHDT, CDR2 YYEEEE. V was shortened by 0 bases and J by 8 bases, with 14 bases between the two germline ends. The CDR3 has 15 residues. CDR3 region: CASSLARRTGEKLFF. The CDR3 coding sequence is TGTGCCAGCAGCTTGGCCCGCAGGACGGGCGAAAAACTGTTTTTT. Variable domain in full (rest from reference TRBV5-6 and TRBJ1-4): DAGVTQSPTHLIKTRGQQVTLRCSPKSGHDTVSWYQQALGQGPQFIFQYYEEEERQRGNFPDRFSGHQFPNYSSELNVNALLLGDSALYLCASSLARRTGEKLFFGSGTQLSVL.

This sequence joins TRBV11-3 and TRBJ2-3; D is possibly TRBD2 (5 bases). Trimming pared 1 base from V and 0 bases from J, leaving 11 bases between. Germline V gene sequence: CDR1 SGHNT, CDR2 YENEEA. The CDR3 is 16 residues long. The CDR3 region has the DNA TGTGCCAGCAGCTTAGTGCGTGGCGGGAGCACAGATACGCAGTATTTT. It translates to CASSLVRGGSTDTQYF.